The TCR beta chain under discussion was sequenced for a study of blood T cells in healthy people across ages. Study findings and constraints: Researchers deemed the diversity estimates from one million T cells underestimates.

Primed by a sample-barcoded 5' primer and a J-beta primer mix, a second PCR proceeded for about 7 to 11 cycles. TCRdb fed the 5' RACE reads into MiXCR, producing one record per CDR3 protein. The data contain hundreds of thousands of distinct CDR3 sequences, 52% of them singletons. There are a few counts of this clonotype. No antigen is known for it. V lost 11 bases to trimming and J lost 4 bases; unmatched junction nucleotides: 9. CDR1 is SNHLY and CDR2 is FYNNEI in the germline V gene. The CDR3 covers 14 residues. This chain joins TRBV2 and TRBJ2-2; 8 bases match TRBD1. Specimen: blood. This clonotype was obtained from a woman at least 80 years old in good health. CDR3 loop: CACQGAVGTGELFF. As DNA, the CDR3 is TGTGCCTGCCAGGGGGCAGTGGGCACCGGGGAGCTGTTTTTT.